This T cell receptor (beta chain) was identified during a study of tissue T cells after allogeneic stem cell transplantation. Worth noting for this clone: Its antigen is still unknown. Germline and genes here are mouse. Coverage ceases 1 residue before the CDR3 finishes, and the germline J gene fills in the end.

V dropped 0 bases and J dropped 1 base, with 3 bases sitting between them. This CDR3 spans 13 amino acids. CDR1 is LGHNA and CDR2 is YNLKQL in the germline V gene (reference sequence). Findings and limits, study-wide: Limitations included a small, clinically heterogeneous cohort and limited sampling depth. Within patients, tissue anatomy strongly shaped TCR repertoire composition.

TCRdb keeps only in-frame clones here, not all; method: immunoSEQ multiplex PCR. The data contain 40,000 to 60,000 clones, nearly 75% of them singletons. The rearrangement joins TRBV5 to TRBJ1-2; D gene ambiguous. This TCR was recovered from a pool of C57BL/6 mice in good health. Sequencing was carried out using sorted cells pooled from one or two spleens. The sequenced CDR3 bases are TGTGCCAGCAGCCAAGACAAAAACTCCGACTACACC. It translates to CASSQDKNSDYT. In full, the CDR3 reads CASSQDKNSDYTF.